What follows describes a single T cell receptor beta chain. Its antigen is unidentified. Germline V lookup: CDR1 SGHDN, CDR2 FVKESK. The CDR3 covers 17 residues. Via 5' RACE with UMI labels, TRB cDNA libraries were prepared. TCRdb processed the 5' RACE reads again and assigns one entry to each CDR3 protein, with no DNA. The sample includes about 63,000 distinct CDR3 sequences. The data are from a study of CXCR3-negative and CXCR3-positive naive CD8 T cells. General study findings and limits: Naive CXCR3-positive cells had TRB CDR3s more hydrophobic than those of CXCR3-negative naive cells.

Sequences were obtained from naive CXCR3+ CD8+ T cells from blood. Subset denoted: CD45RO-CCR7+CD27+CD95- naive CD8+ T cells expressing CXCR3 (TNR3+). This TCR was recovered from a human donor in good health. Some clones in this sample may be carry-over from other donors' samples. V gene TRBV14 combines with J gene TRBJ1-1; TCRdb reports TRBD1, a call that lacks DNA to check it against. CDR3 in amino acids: CASTPRGTGIMNTEAFF.